A selection of T cell receptor beta chains follows, all from one sample in a study of yellow fever vaccine responses in identical twins. TCRdb re-analysed the RT-PCR reads in MiXCR, keeping a single row per CDR3 protein. Seen here are about 19,000 distinct CDR3 sequences, less than 75% observed once, and the top ten hold 2.2%. The material sequenced was T cells from blood (PBMCs), unsorted or a sorted subset (not recorded which), taken before or after yellow fever vaccination (not recorded which). The receptors come from a woman younger than 35 who received the yellow fever vaccine. Each CDR3 is given with its conserved first and last residue. Fields, in order: J gene, clone size, V gene, D gene, CDR3 DNA, CDR3 protein. The D gene is left open where the match is weak. Clone size is given for some rows only: seen once, a few or many times, or a class if the clone is expanded.

TRBJ1-2 . TRBV5-6 . TGTGCCAGCAGCTTGGCGCGTACTAACTATGGCTACACCTTC CASSLARTNYGYTF
TRBJ2-1 . TRBV27 TRBD2 TGTGCCAGCAGTTTTGTAGCGGGAGACTCCAATGAGCAGTTCTTC CASSFVAGDSNEQFF
TRBJ2-3 . TRBV6-2/TRBV6-3 . TGTGCCAGCAGTTACTTGGGTACCGTGTCAGATACGCAGTATTTT CASSYLGTVSDTQYF
TRBJ2-1 once TRBV13 . TGTGCCAGCAGCCCTTGGGGTCACAATGAGCAGTTCTTC CASSPWGHNEQFF
TRBJ2-1 few TRBV18 TRBD1 TGTGCCAGCTCGCTACCGGGACAGCTATACAATGAGCAGTTCTTC CASSLPGQLYNEQFF
TRBJ2-3 . TRBV7-9 . TGTGCCAGCAGCTTCTCAGTACGGGCGACAGATACGCAGTATTTT CASSFSVRATDTQYF
TRBJ2-1 . TRBV20-1 . TGCAGTGCTAGAGATCCAGGTTTCAATGAGCAGTTCTTC CSARDPGFNEQFF
TRBJ2-7 once TRBV20-1 TRBD2 TGCAGTGCTAGTGATCTAGCGGTAACCTGGGAGCAGTACTTC CSASDLAVTWEQYF
TRBJ1-6 . TRBV10-3 TRBD1 TGTGCCATCAGTGAGGGGACAGCGAATTCACCCCTCCACTTT CAISEGTANSPLHF
TRBJ2-3 few TRBV29-1 TRBD2 TGCAGCCTTCTTGAGCTAGCGGGGGATACGCAGTATTTT CSLLELAGDTQYF
TRBJ1-2 . TRBV7-2 TRBD1 TGTGCCAGCAGCCCTCGACAGGGGTACGGCTACACCTTC CASSPRQGYGYTF
TRBJ1-5 few TRBV24-1 TRBD1 TGTGCCACCAGTGACCACGACAGGGGCAGCAATCAGCCCCAGCATTTT CATSDHDRGSNQPQHF
TRBJ1-1 . TRBV12-3/TRBV12-4 . TGTGCCAGCAGTTCCCGACAGGACGGGAACACTGAAGCTTTCTTT CASSSRQDGNTEAFF
TRBJ2-5 . TRBV7-7 . TGTGCCAGCAGCTTGAGACGGCAAGAGACCCAGTACTTC CASSLRRQETQYF
TRBJ1-1 . TRBV7-9 TRBD1 TGTGCCAGCAGCTTGGGACAGGGACGGGCTGAAGCTTTCTTT CASSLGQGRAEAFF
TRBJ2-3 . TRBV20-1 TRBD2 TGCAGTGCTAGAGATCCTGGAATAGCGGGGGGGCTCCCGGCAGATACGCAGTATTTT CSARDPGIAGGLPADTQYF
TRBJ2-2 few TRBV19 TRBD1 TGTGCCAGTAGTATGGTCGTGGGACAGGGGTTAATTAGGGAGCTGTTTTTT CASSMVVGQGLIRELFF